Each of the 13 T cell receptor beta chains below was sequenced from the same sample in a study of blood T cell repertoires in COVID-19. Profiled with immunoSEQ multiplex PCR; TCRdb holds only in-frame clones, not every one. Among about 97,000 clones listed, around 90% were seen once. The specimen sequenced was peripheral blood. Receptor source: a young man with acute or convalescent COVID-19.

The chain recombines TRBV5-1 with TRBJ2-3; a weak D match, TRBD1 (6 bases). V lost 4 bases and J lost 0, with 12 bases in between. The CDR3 has 15 residues. Germline V CDR1 and CDR2: SGHRS, YFSETQ. For the CDR3, the DNA is TGCGCCAGCAGCATACAGGGCTCTAGCACAGATACGCAGTATTTT. This codes for CASSIQGSSTDTQYF.

V is TRBV7-9 and J is TRBJ2-1, with 10 bases aligning to TRBD2. Germline values: CDR1 SEHNR, CDR2 FQNEAQ (reference sequence). The CDR3 has 15 residues. Trimming cost V 5 bases and J 4 bases; bases outside gene matches: 5. CDR3 protein: CASSQGTSAYNEQFF. The CDR3 coding sequence is TGTGCCAGCAGCCAAGGGACTAGCGCTTACAATGAGCAGTTCTTC.

The chain couples TRBV9 to TRBJ2-5; the match to TRBD2 covers 8 bases. The V gene end was trimmed by 0 bases and the J gene end by 4 bases; junction bases not matched to a gene: 11. Germline values: CDR1 SGDLS, CDR2 YYNGEE. This CDR3 contains 17 residues. The CDR3 DNA follows: TGTGCCAGCAGCGTAGACCGGGGGGGACTAGTCCCAGAGACCCAGTACTTC. The encoded protein is CASSVDRGGLVPETQYF.

V usage is TRBV14 and J usage is TRBJ1-2, with 8 bases aligning to TRBD1. The CDR3 is 17 amino acids. The V and J ends lost 1 base and 4 bases, in that order; junction bases with no gene match: 11. Germline-derived CDR1 and CDR2 are SGHDN and FVKESK. CDR3 in DNA: TGTGCCAGCAGCCAAGCCTTTAGGACAGGGAGAGGCTATGGCTACACCTTC. Translation: CASSQAFRTGRGYGYTF.

This clone occurred once. The V gene is TRBV30, the J gene TRBJ1-1; 10 bases fit TRBD1. The CDR3 covers 14 residues. The trim removed 3 bases at V and 3 bases at J, leaving 4 bases unmatched. CDR1 GTSNPN and CDR2 SVGIG come from the germline V gene (reference sequence). Written as DNA, the CDR3 is TGTGCCTGGAGCCTGACAGGGGGCGACACTGAAGCTTTCTTT. Protein product: CAWSLTGGDTEAFF.

DNA for the CDR3: TGTGCCAGTAGTATTTTTTCAGGGAGCAATCAGCCCCAGCATTTT. Amino acid sequence: CASSIFSGSNQPQHF. The rearrangement joins TRBV19 to TRBJ1-5; D perhaps matches TRBD1 (5 bases). Trimming stripped 3 bases from V and 1 base from J, with 10 bases between. The CDR3 covers 15 residues. CDR1 and CDR2 from the germline V gene are LNHDA and SQIVND (reference sequence).

The gene calls are TRBV4-2 and TRBJ2-2; 8 bases are a match to TRBD2. Germline CDR1 and CDR2: LGHNA and YNFKEQ. The CDR3 covers 17 residues. Germline trimming cut 0 bases from V and 2 bases from J; bases unmatched to any gene: 5. This CDR3 reads CASSQEAAGANTGELFF. The CDR3 DNA reads as TGTGCCAGCAGCCAAGAGGCAGCGGGGGCCAACACCGGGGAGCTGTTTTTT.

CDR3 amino acids: CASSIAAGTTNEKLFF. The DNA for the CDR3 is TGTGCCAGTAGTATAGCGGCGGGCACGACTAATGAAAAACTGTTTTTT. The V gene is TRBV19, the J gene TRBJ1-4; D is ambiguous. The CDR3 totals 16 residues. Germline V CDR1 and CDR2: LNHDA, SQIVND (reference sequence). Trimming took off 1 base at V and 2 bases at J, with 11 bases between the two ends.

The rearrangement uses TRBV5-1 and TRBJ1-6, with 7 bases lining up with TRBD1. CDR3 size: 14 residues. Trimming cost V 4 bases and J 6 bases; bases outside gene matches: 4. Germline CDR1 and CDR2: SGHRS and YFSETQ. The CDR3 protein is CASSPGDSNSPLHF. CDR3 in DNA: TGCGCCAGCAGCCCCGGGGACAGTAATTCACCCCTCCACTTT.

V usage is TRBV3-1 (or the pseudogene TRBV3-2) and J usage is TRBJ1-2; 7 bases align to TRBD1. Unmatched junction bases numbered 12, after V lost 1 base and J lost 7 bases. Per germline, CDR1 LGHDT and CDR2 YNNKEL (reference sequence). The CDR3 has 16 residues. CDR3 sequence (DNA): TGTGCCAGCAGCCAAGCCTATCAGGAGGGGACAGCTGGCTACACCTTC. Its translation is CASSQAYQEGTAGYTF.

This chain links TRBV11-2 with TRBJ1-1, with 9 nucleotides matching TRBD1. The CDR3 loop spans 15 amino acids. The V and J ends lost 4 bases and 0 bases, in that order; junction bases with no gene match: 3. Germline V lookup: CDR1 SGHAT, CDR2 FQNNGV. In DNA form, the CDR3 reads TGTGCCAGCAGCTCGGGGACAGGGCTGAACACTGAAGCTTTCTTT. Translation gives CASSSGTGLNTEAFF.

The V call is TRBV13, the J call TRBJ2-7, with 7 nucleotides matching TRBD2. Losses at the gene ends were 1 base for V and 6 bases for J; bases not matched to a gene: 9. The CDR3 contains 15 residues. The V gene's germline CDR1 is PRHDT and CDR2 FYEKMQ (reference sequence). The CDR3 here is CASSLDLAGVGEQYF. The DNA of the CDR3 is TGTGCCAGCAGCTTAGATTTGGCGGGAGTCGGCGAGCAGTACTTC.

This sequence joins TRBV18 and TRBJ2-1, with 9 nucleotides matching TRBD1. Germline CDR1 and CDR2: KGHSH and LQKENI. The trim removed 6 bases at V and 8 bases at J, leaving 11 bases unmatched. The CDR3 loop spans 15 amino acids. CDR3 DNA sequence: TGTGCCAGCTCCTCCGGGACAGGGTTTTTGGATGAGCAGTTCTTC. Its protein is CASSSGTGFLDEQFF.